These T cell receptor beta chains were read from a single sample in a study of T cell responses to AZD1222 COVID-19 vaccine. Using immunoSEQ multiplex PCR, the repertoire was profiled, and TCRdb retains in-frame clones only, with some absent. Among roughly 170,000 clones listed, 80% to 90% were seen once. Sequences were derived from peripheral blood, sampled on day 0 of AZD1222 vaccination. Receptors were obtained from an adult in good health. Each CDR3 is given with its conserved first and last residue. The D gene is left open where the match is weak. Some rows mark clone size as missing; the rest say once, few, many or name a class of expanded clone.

CDR3nt: TGTGCCAGCAGCTTGGGACAAGCGAGCTCCTACGAGCAGTACTTC
CDR3aa: CASSLGQASSYEQYF
len: 15
v_gene: TRBV9
abundance: NA
j_gene: TRBJ2-7
d_gene: NA

CDR3nt: TGTGCCAGCAACCTACCGGAGGGAAGGCAGCCCCAGCATTTT
CDR3aa: CASNLPEGRQPQHF
len: 14
v_gene: TRBV28
abundance: NA
j_gene: TRBJ1-5
d_gene: NA

CDR3nt: TGCGCCAGCAGCTCGGAACCACAGGGGAGAAATGAGCAGTTCTTC
CDR3aa: CASSSEPQGRNEQFF
len: 15
v_gene: TRBV5-1
abundance: NA
j_gene: TRBJ2-1
d_gene: TRBD1

CDR3nt: TGTGCCAGCAGCCCCTTGGGGGGCTGGGCCAAAAACATTCAGTACTTC
CDR3aa: CASSPLGGWAKNIQYF
len: 16
v_gene: TRBV11-2
abundance: NA
j_gene: TRBJ2-4
d_gene: NA

CDR3nt: TGTGCTAGCAGCTTAGAACTAGCGGGGGGCCTCCAAGAGACCCAGTACTTC
CDR3aa: CASSLELAGGLQETQYF
len: 17
v_gene: TRBV7-7
abundance: NA
j_gene: TRBJ2-5
d_gene: TRBD2

CDR3nt: TGTGCCAGCAGTCTCGGGACAGGGGTAGGAACCTATAATTCACCCCTCCACTTT
CDR3aa: CASSLGTGVGTYNSPLHF
len: 18
v_gene: TRBV27
abundance: NA
j_gene: TRBJ1-6
d_gene: TRBD1

CDR3nt: TGTGCCAGCAGTCAAGCGGGGGATACCACAGATACGCAGTATTTT
CDR3aa: CASSQAGDTTDTQYF
len: 15
v_gene: TRBV6-4
abundance: NA
j_gene: TRBJ2-3
d_gene: TRBD2

CDR3nt: TGTGCCAGCAGCTCCCCCAGGGTGACAGGTATCGGATATGGCTACACCTTC
CDR3aa: CASSSPRVTGIGYGYTF
len: 17
v_gene: TRBV7-9
abundance: NA
j_gene: TRBJ1-2
d_gene: NA

CDR3nt: TGTGCCAGCAGCCAAGGGGGGAGTGCCTACGAGCAGTACTTC
CDR3aa: CASSQGGSAYEQYF
len: 14
v_gene: TRBV5-6
abundance: NA
j_gene: TRBJ2-7
d_gene: NA

CDR3nt: TGTGCCAGCAGCTTAGACGGTGCAACTAATGAAAAACTGTTTTTT
CDR3aa: CASSLDGATNEKLFF
len: 15
v_gene: TRBV7-2
abundance: NA
j_gene: TRBJ1-4
d_gene: NA

CDR3nt: TGTGCCAGTAGTATAAGGAATCAGCCCCAGCATTTT
CDR3aa: CASSIRNQPQHF
len: 12
v_gene: TRBV19
abundance: NA
j_gene: TRBJ1-5
d_gene: NA

CDR3nt: TGTGCCAGCAGCTTAGATACGGGGGGAAACTATGGCTACACCTTC
CDR3aa: CASSLDTGGNYGYTF
len: 15
v_gene: TRBV7-6
abundance: NA
j_gene: TRBJ1-2
d_gene: NA

CDR3nt: TGTGCCAGCAGTTCCAGGGATTACGAGCAGTACTTC
CDR3aa: CASSSRDYEQYF
len: 12
v_gene: TRBV6-5
abundance: NA
j_gene: TRBJ2-7
d_gene: NA

CDR3nt: TGCAGCGTAGCCAGGGGGCGCGCAGATACGCAGTATTTT
CDR3aa: CSVARGRADTQYF
len: 13
v_gene: TRBV29-1
abundance: NA
j_gene: TRBJ2-3
d_gene: TRBD1

CDR3nt: TGTGCCAGCAGTGGGACGAACACCGGGGAGCTGTTTTTT
CDR3aa: CASSGTNTGELFF
len: 13
v_gene: TRBV6-4
abundance: few
j_gene: TRBJ2-2
d_gene: NA

CDR3nt: TGTGCCAGCAGCGTAGGTGGGGCAGACTATGGCTACACCTTC
CDR3aa: CASSVGGADYGYTF
len: 14
v_gene: TRBV9
abundance: NA
j_gene: TRBJ1-2
d_gene: NA

CDR3nt: TGTGCCAGCAGAGATCAGGGGGCGGGCACCGGGGAGCTGTTTTTT
CDR3aa: CASRDQGAGTGELFF
len: 15
v_gene: TRBV2
abundance: NA
j_gene: TRBJ2-2
d_gene: TRBD1

CDR3nt: TGCGCCAGCAGCCAAGAGACTAACCTCGCGAACACCGGGGAGCTGTTTTTT
CDR3aa: CASSQETNLANTGELFF
len: 17
v_gene: TRBV4-1
abundance: once
j_gene: TRBJ2-2
d_gene: NA

CDR3nt: TGTGCCAGCAGCCGAGAGACGGGAGATGAGCAGTTCTTC
CDR3aa: CASSRETGDEQFF
len: 13
v_gene: TRBV11-2
abundance: NA
j_gene: TRBJ2-1
d_gene: NA